These 27 T cell receptor beta chains were all obtained from the same sample, sequenced in a study of post-analysis software for immune sequencing data. Their antigen targets remain unknown. Regarding the study as a whole: The five TRBV segments detected at higher frequency in patients than in controls included TRBV5-6, TRBV5-1 and TRBV20-1.

Each TCR beta cDNA library carried unique molecular identifiers. TCRdb re-analysed the PCR reads in MiXCR, keeping a single row per CDR3 protein. The sample lists around 770,000 distinct CDR3 sequences; 40% to 55% were seen once. Input material: blood. All receptors come from a girl aged 5-17 years with multiple sclerosis.

Details on this clonotype: A read error may account for a junction end that differs from germline. This chain links TRBV4-3 with TRBJ2-1, with a tentative D call TRBD1 (5 bases). Germline V gene data show CDR1 as LGHNA and CDR2 as YSLEER. CDR3 length equals 13 residues. Written as DNA, the CDR3 is TGCGCCAACAGCCAAGACAGTTCAGATGAGCAGTTCTTC. It specifies CANSQDSSDEQFF.

The chain employs TRBV6-5 and TRBJ2-1; 9 nucleotides match TRBD1. The J call may not be correct, given that the DNA end is closer to TRBJ2-7. Germline CDR1 is MNHEY and CDR2 is SVGAGI. The CDR3 has 16 residues. CDR3 sequence: CASSSDRGLVYNEQYF. DNA for the CDR3: TGTGCCAGCAGTTCGGACAGGGGTTTGGTCTACAATGAGCAGTACTTC.

The V call is TRBV7-2, the J call TRBJ2-5; D remains ambiguous. V shed 5 bases and J shed 1 base, with 8 bases lying between them. The length of the CDR3 is 13 residues. Germline V CDR1 and CDR2: SGHTA, FQGNSA. The CDR3 is CASSPLPQETQYF. Written as DNA, the CDR3 is TGTGCCAGCAGCCCTCTTCCCCAAGAGACCCAGTACTTC.

This clonotype was detected only once. The V and J genes are TRBV5-1 and TRBJ2-1; no firm D call. V lost 2 bases and J lost 9, with 9 bases in between. Germline CDR1 SGHRS, CDR2 YFSETQ. The CDR3 spans 12 residues. Here the CDR3 reads CASSFPPGEQFF. For the CDR3, the DNA is TGCGCCAGCAGCTTCCCCCCCGGTGAGCAGTTCTTC.

This chain uses TRBV7-2 with TRBJ2-1, with TRBD2 matching 8 bases. Unmatched junction bases numbered 3, after V lost 4 bases and J lost 1 base. The CDR3 is 15 amino acids. CDR1 and CDR2 (germline): SGHTA, FQGNSA. CDR3 region: CASSSGRASYNEQFF. The DNA for the CDR3 is TGTGCCAGCAGCTCCGGGAGGGCTTCCTACAATGAGCAGTTCTTC.

This clonotype has a handful of counts. The rearrangement links TRBV15 to TRBJ2-3; D not resolved. The germline gives CDR1 LNHNV, CDR2 YYDKDF (reference sequence). CDR3 length: 14 residues. V gave up 0 bases and J gave up 6 bases, with 10 bases separating them. The CDR3 DNA reads TGTGCCACCAGCAGAGATATGAAGGCGGATACGCAGTATTTT. This translates into CATSRDMKADTQYF.

The chain has TRBV24-1 and TRBJ2-1, with D unclear. Trimming removed 7 bases at V and 0 bases at J, with 6 bases between. The CDR3 sequence is 13 residues long. Looked up from germline, CDR1 is KGHDR and CDR2 is SFDVKD. The CDR3: CATSQVSYNEQFF. The CDR3 region has the DNA TGTGCCACCAGCCAGGTCTCCTACAATGAGCAGTTCTTC.

This clonotype turned up a few times. V and J are TRBV7-8 and TRBJ1-1; D gene ambiguous. This CDR3 has 12 amino acids. Germline V lookup: CDR1 SGHVS, CDR2 FQNEAQ. V was shortened by 1 base and J by 7 bases, with 7 bases between the two germline ends. The CDR3 spells CASSLVRNEAFF. CDR3 DNA: TGTGCCAGCAGCTTAGTGAGGAATGAAGCTTTCTTT.

The chain combines TRBV6-2 or TRBV6-3 with TRBJ2-2; perhaps TRBD1 as D (5 bases). Trimming pared 6 bases from V and 9 bases from J, leaving 20 bases between. Germline-derived CDR1 and CDR2 are MNHEY and SVGEGT. The CDR3 totals 15 residues. CDR3 residues: CASSDETVGLRELFF. The DNA of the CDR3 is TGTGCCAGCAGCGACGAGACAGTAGGGCTTCGGGAGCTGTTTTTT.

The chain combines TRBV12-3 or TRBV12-4 with TRBJ1-1; the D is unclear. This CDR3 is 12 amino acids long. V lost 1 base to trimming and J lost 9 bases, with 9 bases between them. The CDR3 DNA reads TGTGCCAGCAGTTTAGTACCAAGCCAAGCTTTCTTT. This gives the protein CASSLVPSQAFF.

The V and J genes are TRBV5-1 and TRBJ2-5; D is unclear. TRBJ2-7 explains the end of the DNA better; the J call may be wrong. This CDR3 contains 13 residues. Germline V CDR1 and CDR2: SGHRS, YFSETQ. The chain's CDR3 is CASSLQGNYEQYF. Here the CDR3 DNA reads TGCGCCAGCAGCTTGCAAGGCAACTACGAGCAGTACTTC.

J is TRBJ2-7 and V is TRBV10-3, with TRBD1 matching 9 bases. CDR3 length equals 13 residues. Germline V gene data show CDR1 as ENHRY and CDR2 as SYGVKD. Losses at the gene ends were 4 bases for V and 6 bases for J; bases not matched to a gene: 4. For the CDR3, the DNA is TGTGCCATCAGTGGGACAGGGGCCACCGAGCAGTACTTC. Residues: CAISGTGATEQYF.

Here the CDR3 DNA reads TGTGCCAGCAGCCCAACAAACAAGGGTGGATACAATGAGCAGTTCTTC. Its translation: CASSPTNKGGYNEQFF. The chain couples TRBV11-2 to TRBJ2-1; D is uncertain. The V end was cut by 5 bases, the J end by 4 bases, with 18 bases between. Germline assignment: CDR1 SGHAT and CDR2 FQNNGV. The CDR3 is 16 amino acids.

The chain recombines TRBV12-3 or TRBV12-4 with TRBJ2-1, with 7 bases lining up with TRBD2. With 3 bases clipped from V and 7 bases from J, the junction kept 6 bases outside the gene matches. CDR3 length equals 14 residues. The CDR3 DNA follows: TGTGCCAGCAGTTTGGGCGGGAGAACGAATGAGCAGTTCTTC. Translation gives CASSLGGRTNEQFF.

V and J are TRBV6-6 and TRBJ2-1, with TRBD1 identical over 9 bases. The CDR3 sequence is 17 residues long. With 0 bases clipped from V and 0 bases from J, the junction kept 3 bases outside the gene matches. CDR1 MNHNY and CDR2 SVGAGI come from the germline V gene (reference sequence). CDR3 bases: TGTGCCAGCAGTTACTCAGAGACAGGGGGCTCCTACAATGAGCAGTTCTTC. Translation gives CASSYSETGGSYNEQFF.

V usage is TRBV4-1 and J usage is TRBJ2-7, with 12 bases lining up with TRBD2. This CDR3 region has 16 residues. Trimming took 5 bases from V and 7 from J; bases not matched to a gene: 12. CDR1 and CDR2 from the germline V gene are MGHRA and YSYEKL. For the CDR3, the DNA is TGCGCCAGCAGCTCAGGACTAGCGGGAAACTACAATGAGCAGTACTTC. Translated, it gives CASSSGLAGNYNEQYF.

The V call is TRBV7-2, the J call TRBJ2-7; 9 bases align to TRBD1. V shed 1 base, J shed 2 bases, and the junction held 6 bases outside the gene matches. Germline V lookup: CDR1 SGHTA, CDR2 FQGNSA. The CDR3 has 16 residues. The CDR3 DNA sequence: TGTGCCAGCAGCTTAGATGGGACAGGGTCCCCCTACGAGCAGTACTTC. Its translation: CASSLDGTGSPYEQYF.

This clonotype was seen only a few times. This chain joins TRBV20-1 and TRBJ2-3, with 7 bases fitting TRBD2. Germline trimming cut 6 bases from V and 2 bases from J; bases unmatched to any gene: 14. The CDR3 length is 16 residues. Germline loops: CDR1 DFQATT, CDR2 SNEGSKA (reference sequence). CDR3 sequence: CSAPRGRGRITDTQYF. The CDR3 DNA sequence: TGCAGTGCCCCACGTGGACGCGGGAGAATCACAGATACGCAGTATTTT.

The V call is TRBV7-2, the J call TRBJ2-6; the match to TRBD2 covers 13 bases. The CDR3 is 19 amino acids. The junction had 11 bases not matched to a gene; V was cut back by 5 bases and J by 4 bases. Germline CDR1 is SGHTA and CDR2 is FQGNSA. CDR3 bases: TGTGCCAGCAGCGGACCCCCGGGACTAGCGGGAAGCGGGGCCAACGTCCTGACTTTC. It specifies CASSGPPGLAGSGANVLTF.

Only a few counts were recorded for this clonotype. This chain uses TRBV25-1 with TRBJ1-1, with TRBD1 matching 7 bases. The length of the CDR3 is 14 residues. Trimming cost V 5 bases and J 5 bases; bases outside gene matches: 8. Germline V gene data show CDR1 as MGHDK and CDR2 as SYGVNS. CDR3 sequence reads: CASSPGTVRTEAFF. The CDR3 DNA is TGTGCCAGCAGTCCCGGGACAGTAAGGACTGAAGCTTTCTTT.

A few counts support this clonotype. The J gene is TRBJ1-2, the V gene TRBV5-1, with D unresolved. V was pared by 0 bases and J by 4 bases, with 13 bases between. The germline V gene encodes CDR1 SGHRS and CDR2 YFSETQ. CDR3 size: 15 residues. The CDR3 spells CASSLGGGPSYGYTF. In DNA form, the CDR3 reads TGCGCCAGCAGCTTGGGAGGCGGACCATCCTATGGCTACACCTTC.

This clonotype was seen only once. The gene calls are TRBV12-3 or TRBV12-4 and TRBJ1-5; 9 nucleotides align to TRBD1. Trimming took 6 bases from V and 11 from J; bases not matched to a gene: 14. The CDR3 is made up of 15 amino acids. CDR3 DNA sequence: TGTGCCAGCAGCGTTCTCGACAGGGGGAAGGTGGCCCAGCATTTT. As protein: CASSVLDRGKVAQHF.

This chain joins TRBV12-5 and TRBJ2-1; no reliable D call. The V gene's germline CDR1 is LGHNT and CDR2 FRNRAP. V was cut by 4 bases and J by 8 bases, with 12 bases left in between. The CDR3 extends over 13 amino acids. The CDR3 nucleotides read TGTGCTAGTGGTTCCAATCTCTTGGATGAGCAGTTCTTC. Translation gives CASGSNLLDEQFF.

V usage is TRBV29-1 and J usage is TRBJ1-2; D remains unclear. V dropped 0 bases and J dropped 5 bases, with 10 bases sitting between them. Germline CDR1 and CDR2: SQVTM and ANQGSEA. The CDR3 spans 13 residues. The CDR3 DNA reads as TGCAGCGTTGAAGATCGAAAACTTTATGGCTACACCTTC. This gives the protein CSVEDRKLYGYTF.

The V call is TRBV4-3, the J call TRBJ2-7; no clear D gene. The CDR3 is 14 amino acids. Trimming shortened V by 1 base and J by 2 bases, and 9 bases separated the two germline ends. From germline, CDR1 is LGHNA and CDR2 YSLEER. The CDR3 region is CASSQGSGPYEQYF. The CDR3 coding sequence is TGCGCCAGCAGCCAAGGTTCCGGGCCCTACGAGCAGTACTTC.

This clonotype was seen a handful of times. This rearrangement joins TRBV15 to TRBJ2-5; maybe TRBD1 (6 bases). Trimming took off 5 bases at V and 5 bases at J, with 9 bases between the two ends. CDR1 and CDR2 from the germline V gene are LNHNV and YYDKDF (reference sequence). The CDR3 spans 12 residues. CDR3: CATSWGQETQYF. The CDR3, as DNA: TGTGCCACCAGCTGGGGGCAGGAGACCCAGTACTTC.

This clonotype was detected a few times. The CDR3 loop reads CASSPMPGETQYF. The CDR3 nucleotides read TGTGCCAGCAGCCCGATGCCTGGGGAGACCCAGTACTTC. The J gene is TRBJ2-5, the V gene TRBV7-3, with unresolved D. Trimming left V 5 bases short and J 5 bases short, with 12 bases between. Per the germline V gene, CDR1 is SGHTA and CDR2 is FQGTGA. The CDR3 is 13 amino acids.